The sample holds many counts of the clone carrying this T cell receptor (beta chain). In building TCR beta libraries, iRepertoire HTBI primers were used together with Arm-PCR of CDR3 regions. A single record per CDR3 protein comes from TCRdb applying MiXCR to the multiplex PCR reads. The sample has some 430,000 distinct CDR3 sequences, under 25% seen once. The data were taken from a study of regulatory T cells in long-lasting Graves disease. The time point is: persistent/refractory GD, antithyroid drugs over 5 years with positive TRAb. From PBMCs, RNA was extracted and then used to make the TCR library. Investigators report Graves' disease was diagnosed under American Thyroid Association guidelines. The CDR3 is 16 residues long. Germline CDR1 reads MNHNS; CDR2 reads SASEGT. V gave up 4 bases and J gave up 0 bases, with 15 bases separating them.

The TCR originated in a female donor with Graves disease. The rearrangement uses TRBV6-1 and TRBJ1-2, with D hard to call. Sequencing was performed on peripheral blood mononuclear cells (PBMCs), taken when the disease was refractory, from a patient treated with antithyroid drugs. CDR3 sequence reads: CASSVVMGRANYGYTF. CDR3 DNA sequence: TGTGCCAGCAGTGTGGTCATGGGGAGGGCTAACTATGGCTACACCTTC.